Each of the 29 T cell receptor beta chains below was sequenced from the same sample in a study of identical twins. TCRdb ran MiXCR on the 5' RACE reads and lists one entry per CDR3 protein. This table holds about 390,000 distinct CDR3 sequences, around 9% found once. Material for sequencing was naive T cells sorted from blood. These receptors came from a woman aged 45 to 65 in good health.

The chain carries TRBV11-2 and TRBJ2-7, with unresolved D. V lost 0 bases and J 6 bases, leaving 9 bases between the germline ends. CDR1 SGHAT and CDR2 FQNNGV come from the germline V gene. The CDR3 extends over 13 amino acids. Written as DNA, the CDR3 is TGTGCCAGCAGCTTAGACATCCCGGTCGAGCAGTACTTC. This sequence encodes CASSLDIPVEQYF.

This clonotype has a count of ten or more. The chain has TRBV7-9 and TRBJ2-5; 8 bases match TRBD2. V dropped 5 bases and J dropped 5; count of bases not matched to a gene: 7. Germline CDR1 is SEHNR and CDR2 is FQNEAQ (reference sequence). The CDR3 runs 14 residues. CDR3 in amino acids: CASSRSGAGETQYF. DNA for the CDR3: TGTGCCAGCAGCCGTAGCGGGGCCGGGGAGACCCAGTACTTC.

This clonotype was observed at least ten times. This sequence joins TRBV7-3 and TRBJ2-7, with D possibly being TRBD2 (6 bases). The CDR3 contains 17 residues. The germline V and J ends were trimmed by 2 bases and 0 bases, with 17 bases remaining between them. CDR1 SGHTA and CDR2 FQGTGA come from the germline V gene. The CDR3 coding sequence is TGTGCCAGCAGCTTAGCGGTACTAGCTTCCCTCTCCTACGAGCAGTACTTC. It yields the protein CASSLAVLASLSYEQYF.

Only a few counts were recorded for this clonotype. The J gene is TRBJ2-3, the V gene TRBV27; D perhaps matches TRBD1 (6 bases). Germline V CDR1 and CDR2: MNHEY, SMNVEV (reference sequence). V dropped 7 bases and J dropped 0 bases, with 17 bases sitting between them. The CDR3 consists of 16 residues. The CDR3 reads CASTSILRGSTDTQYF. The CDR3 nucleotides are TGTGCCAGCACTTCAATACTTAGGGGGAGCACAGATACGCAGTATTTT.

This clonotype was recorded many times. CDR3 in DNA: TGTGCCAGCACCCAATGGGGTAGCGGGAGTTTGGGCGAGCAGTACTTC. It specifies CASTQWGSGSLGEQYF. V and J are TRBV27 and TRBJ2-7, with 9 bases fitting TRBD2. The germline CDR1 and CDR2 sequences are MNHEY and SMNVEV (reference sequence). The V segment lost 7 bases and the J segment 6 bases; nucleotides outside the gene matches: 16. The CDR3 is 16 amino acids.

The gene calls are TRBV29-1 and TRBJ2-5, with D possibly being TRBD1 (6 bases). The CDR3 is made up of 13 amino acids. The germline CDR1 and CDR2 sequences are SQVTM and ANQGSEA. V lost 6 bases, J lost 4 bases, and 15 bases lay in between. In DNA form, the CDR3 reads TGCAGCGTGGACACAGGGAGCGGAGAGACCCAGTACTTC. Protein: CSVDTGSGETQYF. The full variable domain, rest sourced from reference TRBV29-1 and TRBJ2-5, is SAVISQKPSRDICQRGTSLTIQCQVDSQVTMMFWYRQQPGQSLTLIATANQGSEATYESGFVIDKFPISRPNLTFSTLTVSNMSPEDSSIYLCSVDTGSGETQYFGPGTRLLVL.

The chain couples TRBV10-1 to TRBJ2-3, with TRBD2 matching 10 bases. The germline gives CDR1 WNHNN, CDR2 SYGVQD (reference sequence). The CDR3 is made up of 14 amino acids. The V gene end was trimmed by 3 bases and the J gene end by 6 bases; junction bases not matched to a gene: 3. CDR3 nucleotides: TGCGCCAGCAGTGACGGGACTAGCGCCGATACGCAGTATTTT. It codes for CASSDGTSADTQYF.

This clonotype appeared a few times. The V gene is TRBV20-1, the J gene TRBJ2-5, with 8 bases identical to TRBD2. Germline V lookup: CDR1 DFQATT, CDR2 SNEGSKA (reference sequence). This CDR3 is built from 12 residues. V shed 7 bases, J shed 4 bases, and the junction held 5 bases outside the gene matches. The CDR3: CSGAGVRETQYF. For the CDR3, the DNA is TGCAGTGGAGCGGGAGTTAGAGAGACCCAGTACTTC.

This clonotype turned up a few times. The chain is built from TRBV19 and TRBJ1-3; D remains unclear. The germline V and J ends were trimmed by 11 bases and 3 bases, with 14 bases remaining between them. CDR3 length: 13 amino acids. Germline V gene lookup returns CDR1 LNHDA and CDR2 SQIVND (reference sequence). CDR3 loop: CAVRRASGNTIYF. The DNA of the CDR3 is TGTGCCGTACGCCGGGCTAGTGGAAACACCATATATTTT.

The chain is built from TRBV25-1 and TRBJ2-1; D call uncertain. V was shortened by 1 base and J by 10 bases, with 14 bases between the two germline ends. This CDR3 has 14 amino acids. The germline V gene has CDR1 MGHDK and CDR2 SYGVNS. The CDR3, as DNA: TGTGCCAGCAGTGAATTCAGTCCGGAACGGGAGCAGTTCTTC. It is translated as CASSEFSPEREQFF.

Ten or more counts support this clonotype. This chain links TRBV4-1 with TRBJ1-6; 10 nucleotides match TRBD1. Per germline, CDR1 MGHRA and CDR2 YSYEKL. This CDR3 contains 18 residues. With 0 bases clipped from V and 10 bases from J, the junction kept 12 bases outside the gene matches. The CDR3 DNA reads TGCGCCAGCAGCCAAGATCCCCGTGGGACAGGGGTCGACTCACCCCTCCACTTT. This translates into CASSQDPRGTGVDSPLHF.

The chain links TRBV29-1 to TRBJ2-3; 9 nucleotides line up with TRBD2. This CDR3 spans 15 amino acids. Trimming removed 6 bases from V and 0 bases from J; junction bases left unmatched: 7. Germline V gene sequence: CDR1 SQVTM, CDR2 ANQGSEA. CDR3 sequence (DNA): TGCAGCGTGGCGCCTAGCGGGACTAGCACAGATACGCAGTATTTT. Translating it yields CSVAPSGTSTDTQYF.

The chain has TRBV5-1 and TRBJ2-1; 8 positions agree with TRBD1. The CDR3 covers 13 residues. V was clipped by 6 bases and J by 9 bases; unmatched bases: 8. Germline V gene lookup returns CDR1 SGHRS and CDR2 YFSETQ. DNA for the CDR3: TGCGCCAGCACCCAATCAGGGGGCGGTGAGCAGTTCTTC. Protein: CASTQSGGGEQFF.

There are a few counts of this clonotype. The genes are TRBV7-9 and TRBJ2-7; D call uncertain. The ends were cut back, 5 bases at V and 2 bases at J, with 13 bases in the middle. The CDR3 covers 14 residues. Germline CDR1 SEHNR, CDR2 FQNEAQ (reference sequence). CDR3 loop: CASSPPKGTYEQYV. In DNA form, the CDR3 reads TGTGCCAGCAGCCCCCCGAAGGGAACCTACGAGCAGTACGTC.

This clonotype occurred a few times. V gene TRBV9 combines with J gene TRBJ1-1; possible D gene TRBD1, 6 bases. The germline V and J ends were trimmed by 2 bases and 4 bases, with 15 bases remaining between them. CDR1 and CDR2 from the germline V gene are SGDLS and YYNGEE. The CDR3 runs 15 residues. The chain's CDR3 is CASSVDTGSGTEAFF. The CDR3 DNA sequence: TGTGCCAGCAGCGTTGACACAGGGTCGGGCACTGAAGCTTTCTTT.

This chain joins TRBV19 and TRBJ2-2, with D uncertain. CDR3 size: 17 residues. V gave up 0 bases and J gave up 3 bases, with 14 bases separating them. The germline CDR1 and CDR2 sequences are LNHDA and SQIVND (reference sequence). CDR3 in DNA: TGTGCCAGTAGTATAGATTTTGCAGCAAGTCACACCGGGGAGCTGTTTTTT. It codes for CASSIDFAASHTGELFF.

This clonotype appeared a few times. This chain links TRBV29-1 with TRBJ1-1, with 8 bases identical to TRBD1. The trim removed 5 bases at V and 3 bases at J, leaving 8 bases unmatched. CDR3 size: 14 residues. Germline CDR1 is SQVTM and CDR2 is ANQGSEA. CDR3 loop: CSVSPRGPDTEAFF. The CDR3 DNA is TGCAGCGTTTCCCCCAGGGGGCCTGACACTGAAGCTTTCTTT.

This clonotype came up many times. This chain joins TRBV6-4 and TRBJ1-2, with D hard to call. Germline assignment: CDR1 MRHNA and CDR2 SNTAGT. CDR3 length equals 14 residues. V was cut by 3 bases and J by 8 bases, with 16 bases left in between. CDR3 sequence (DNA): TGTGCCAGCAGTGAAGGTGGAGGTTCTGGGGGCTACACCTTC. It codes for CASSEGGGSGGYTF.

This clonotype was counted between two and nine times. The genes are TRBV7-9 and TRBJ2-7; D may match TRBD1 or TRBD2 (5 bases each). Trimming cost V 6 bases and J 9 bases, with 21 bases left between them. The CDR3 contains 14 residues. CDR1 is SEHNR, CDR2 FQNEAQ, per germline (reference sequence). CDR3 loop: CASSAGTAIAGQYF. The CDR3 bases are TGTGCCAGCAGTGCCGGGACCGCGATTGCAGGGCAGTACTTC.

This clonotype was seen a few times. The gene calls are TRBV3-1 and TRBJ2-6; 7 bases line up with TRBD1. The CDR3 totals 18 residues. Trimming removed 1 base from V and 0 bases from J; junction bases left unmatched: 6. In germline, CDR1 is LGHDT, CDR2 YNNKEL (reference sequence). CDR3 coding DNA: TGTGCCAGCAGCCAAGGATACAGGGGAGTCTCTGGGGCCAACGTCCTGACTTTC. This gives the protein CASSQGYRGVSGANVLTF.

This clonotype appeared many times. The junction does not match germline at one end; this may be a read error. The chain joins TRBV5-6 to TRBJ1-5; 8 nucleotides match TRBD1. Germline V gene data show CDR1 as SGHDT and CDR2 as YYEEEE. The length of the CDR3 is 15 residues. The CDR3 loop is CASSLAGGGNQPQHF. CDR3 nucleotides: TGTGCCAGCAGTTTGGCAGGGGGCGGCAATCAGCCCCAGCATTTT. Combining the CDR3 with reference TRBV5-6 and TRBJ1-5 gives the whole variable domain DAGVTQSPTHLIKTRGQQVTLRCSPKSGHDTVSWYQQALGQGPQFIFQYYEEEERQRGNFPDRFSGHQFPNYSSELNVNALLLGDSALYLCASSLAGGGNQPQHFGDGTRLSIL.

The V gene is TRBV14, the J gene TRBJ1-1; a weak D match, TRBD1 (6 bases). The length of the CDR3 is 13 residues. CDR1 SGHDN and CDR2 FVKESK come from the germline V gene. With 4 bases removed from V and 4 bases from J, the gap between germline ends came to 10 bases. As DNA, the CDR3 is TGTGCCAGCAGCCTTTACAGGGCCACTGAAGCTTTCTTT. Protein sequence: CASSLYRATEAFF.

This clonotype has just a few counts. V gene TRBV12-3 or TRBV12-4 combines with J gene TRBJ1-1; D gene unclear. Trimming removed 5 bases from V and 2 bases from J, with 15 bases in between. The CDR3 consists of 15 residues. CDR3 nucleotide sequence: TGTGCCAGCAGTGCCCTTCTGGGAGAAAACACTGAAGCTTTCTTT. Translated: CASSALLGENTEAFF.

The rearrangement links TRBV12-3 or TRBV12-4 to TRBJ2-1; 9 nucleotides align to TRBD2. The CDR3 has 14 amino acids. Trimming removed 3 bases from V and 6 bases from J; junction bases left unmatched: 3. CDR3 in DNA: TGTGCCAGCAGTTTTGGTAGCGGGAGCAATGAGCAGTTCTTC. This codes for CASSFGSGSNEQFF.

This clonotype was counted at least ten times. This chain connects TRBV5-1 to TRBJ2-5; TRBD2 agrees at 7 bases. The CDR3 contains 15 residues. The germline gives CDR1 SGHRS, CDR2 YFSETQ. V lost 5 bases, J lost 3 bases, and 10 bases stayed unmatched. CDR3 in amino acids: CASSSTGTTEETQYF. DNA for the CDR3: TGCGCCAGCAGTTCTACCGGGACTACCGAAGAGACCCAGTACTTC.

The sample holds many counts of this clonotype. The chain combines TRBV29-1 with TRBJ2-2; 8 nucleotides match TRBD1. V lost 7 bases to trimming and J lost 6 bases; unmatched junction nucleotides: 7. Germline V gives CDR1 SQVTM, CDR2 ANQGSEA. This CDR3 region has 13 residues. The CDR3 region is CSAKDRGAGELFF. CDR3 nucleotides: TGCAGCGCCAAAGACAGGGGAGCCGGGGAGCTGTTTTTT.

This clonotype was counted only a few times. In DNA, the CDR3 is TGCGCCAGCTTCGACACCCCCACAGATACGCAGTATTTT. It specifies CASFDTPTDTQYF. The chain employs TRBV5-1 and TRBJ2-3, with unresolved D. Trimming shortened V by 7 bases and J by 2 bases, and 11 bases separated the two germline ends. This CDR3 has 13 amino acids. CDR1 SGHRS and CDR2 YFSETQ come from the germline V gene. The full variable domain, with the rest looked up from reference TRBV5-1 and TRBJ2-3, is KAGVTQTPRYLIKTRGQQVTLSCSPISGHRSVSWYQQTPGQGLQFLFEYFSETQRNKGNFPGRFSGRQFSNSRSEMNVSTLELGDSALYLCASFDTPTDTQYFGPGTRLTVL.

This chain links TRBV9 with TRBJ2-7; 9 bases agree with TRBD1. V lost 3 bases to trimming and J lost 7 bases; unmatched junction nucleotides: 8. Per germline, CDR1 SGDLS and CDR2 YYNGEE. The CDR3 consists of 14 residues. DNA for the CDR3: TGTGCCAGCAGCGGCGTGGGACAGGGAAGGGAGCAGTACTTC. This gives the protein CASSGVGQGREQYF.

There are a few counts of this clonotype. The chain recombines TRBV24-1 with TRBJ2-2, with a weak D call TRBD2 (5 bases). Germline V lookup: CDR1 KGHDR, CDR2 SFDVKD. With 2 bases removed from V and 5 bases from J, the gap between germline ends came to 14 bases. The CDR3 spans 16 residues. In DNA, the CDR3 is TGTGCCACCAGTGATTCAGGAGAGGGTATTACCGGGGAGCTGTTTTTT. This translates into CATSDSGEGITGELFF.